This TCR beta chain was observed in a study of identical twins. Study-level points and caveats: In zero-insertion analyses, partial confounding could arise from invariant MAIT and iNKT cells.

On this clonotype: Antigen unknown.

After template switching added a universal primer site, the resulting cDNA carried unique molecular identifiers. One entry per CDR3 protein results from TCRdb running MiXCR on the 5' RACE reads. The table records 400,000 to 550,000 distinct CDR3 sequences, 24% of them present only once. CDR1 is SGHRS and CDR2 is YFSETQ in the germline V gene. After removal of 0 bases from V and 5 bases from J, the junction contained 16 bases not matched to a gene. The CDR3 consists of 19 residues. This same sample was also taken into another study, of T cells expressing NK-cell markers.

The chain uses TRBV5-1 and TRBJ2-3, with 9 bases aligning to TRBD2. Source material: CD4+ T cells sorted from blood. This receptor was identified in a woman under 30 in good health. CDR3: CASSLASMAGGPSGDTQYF. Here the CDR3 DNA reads TGCGCCAGCAGCTTGGCGTCTATGGCGGGGGGGCCTAGCGGAGATACGCAGTATTTT.